Shown below are 21 T cell receptor beta chains from a single sample sequenced in a study of blood T cell repertoires in COVID-19. Only in-frame clones appear in the TCRdb table, and some are missing; sequencing was by immunoSEQ multiplex PCR. The repertoire holds about 300,000 clones, over 85% seen once, with 2.5% to 3% in the top ten. What was sequenced was PBMCs or T cells enriched from blood (not recorded which). All receptors derive from a woman aged 50 to 60 who had been exposed to COVID-19.

The chain is built from TRBV5-8 and TRBJ1-2, with 7 bases that match TRBD1. The CDR3 has 13 residues. CDR1 is SGHTS and CDR2 is YDEGEE in the germline V gene. V trimming: 2 bases; J trimming: 13 bases; junction bases outside the gene matches: 11. The DNA of the CDR3 is TGTGCCAGCAGCTTAAGGGACAGCCCAGAGGGCACCTTC. As protein: CASSLRDSPEGTF.

This chain connects TRBV4-1 to TRBJ1-1; 7 nucleotides match TRBD1. This CDR3 region has 18 residues. V lost 1 base to trimming and J lost 2 bases; unmatched junction nucleotides: 13. Germline values: CDR1 MGHRA, CDR2 YSYEKL. CDR3 amino acids: CASSQVPGQLSLNTEAFF. As DNA, the CDR3 is TGCGCCAGCAGCCAAGTCCCGGGACAGTTAAGTCTCAACACTGAAGCTTTCTTT.

This clone came up a few times. The V and J genes are TRBV6-5 and TRBJ1-5; possible D gene TRBD1, 5 bases. CDR1 is MNHEY, CDR2 SVGAGI, per germline. The CDR3 totals 14 residues. The V end was cut by 6 bases, the J end by 4 bases, with 13 bases between. CDR3 sequence: CASSLTDRNQPQHF. As DNA, the CDR3 is TGTGCCAGCAGCCTCACCGACAGAAATCAGCCCCAGCATTTT.

The chain has TRBV11-3 and TRBJ2-1; D is possibly TRBD1 (6 bases). Germline CDR1 SGHNT, CDR2 YENEEA. This CDR3 region has 15 residues. Trimming took 3 bases from V and 9 from J, leaving 18 bases between them. This CDR3 is CASSLRQGTLSEQFF. DNA of the CDR3: TGTGCCAGCAGCTTGCGTCAGGGGACGCTCAGTGAGCAGTTCTTC.

This chain links TRBV25-1 with TRBJ2-3; a possible D gene is TRBD2 (5 bases). CDR1 is MGHDK, CDR2 SYGVNS, per germline. With 3 bases removed from V and 5 bases from J, the gap between germline ends came to 18 bases. There are 16 residues in the CDR3. The CDR3 region is CASSDATPRVIDTQYF. The CDR3 nucleotides are TGTGCCAGCAGTGACGCCACCCCGAGGGTAATAGATACGCAGTATTTT.

The chain carries TRBV7-2 and TRBJ1-2; D is ambiguous. This CDR3 is 12 amino acids long. V was trimmed by 5 bases and J by 5 bases, leaving 9 bases between them. Germline V gives CDR1 SGHTA, CDR2 FQGNSA. CDR3 DNA sequence: TGTGCCAGCAGCACTCGAATTTATGGCTACACCTTC. Translated: CASSTRIYGYTF.

The genes are TRBV2 and TRBJ1-1; the D gene is possibly TRBD1 (5 bases). The germline V and J ends were trimmed by 0 bases and 3 bases, with 11 bases remaining between them. Germline-derived CDR1 and CDR2 are SNHLY and FYNNEI. This CDR3 spans 15 amino acids. The chain's CDR3 is CASSEASGGDTEAFF. As DNA, the CDR3 is TGTGCCAGCAGTGAAGCGTCGGGGGGAGACACTGAAGCTTTCTTT.

The chain has TRBV3-1 (or the pseudogene TRBV3-2) and TRBJ2-4, with TRBD1 matching over 8 bases. J lost 0 bases, V lost 3 bases, and 10 bases had no gene match. The CDR3 runs 18 residues. Germline V gene data show CDR1 as LGHDT and CDR2 as YNNKEL (reference sequence). In nucleotides, the CDR3 is TGTGCCAGCAGCCACAGGGGGCCTTTAGATATAGCCAAAAACATTCAGTACTTC. Protein: CASSHRGPLDIAKNIQYF.

The rearrangement joins TRBV6-5 to TRBJ1-5, with 11 bases that match TRBD1. From germline, CDR1 is MNHEY and CDR2 SVGAGI. This CDR3 comprises 15 residues. V was clipped by 7 bases and J by 6 bases; unmatched bases: 8. CDR3 bases: TGTGCCAGCAACCCCTTCGGACAGGGGGCTCAGCCCCAGCATTTT. The encoded protein is CASNPFGQGAQPQHF.

The chain combines TRBV10-3 with TRBJ1-4, with 7 bases identical to TRBD1. The germline V gene encodes CDR1 ENHRY and CDR2 SYGVKD. V was pared by 2 bases and J by 0 bases, with 0 bases of the junction left unmatched. The CDR3 runs 15 residues. This CDR3 reads CAISEDRATNEKLFF. The CDR3 DNA reads TGTGCCATCAGTGAGGACAGGGCAACTAATGAAAAACTGTTTTTT.

This sequence joins TRBV13 and TRBJ2-7; TRBD1 agrees at 7 bases. The CDR3 totals 15 residues. CDR1 is PRHDT and CDR2 is FYEKMQ in the germline V gene (reference sequence). V gave up 2 bases and J gave up 2 bases; unmatched junction bases: 6. CDR3 sequence: CASSLKAGGTYEQYF. The CDR3 DNA sequence: TGTGCCAGCAGCTTAAAGGCAGGGGGTACCTACGAGCAGTACTTC.

V is TRBV3-1 (or the pseudogene TRBV3-2) and J is TRBJ1-1; maybe TRBD1 (6 bases). The CDR3 loop spans 14 amino acids. Per germline, CDR1 LGHDT and CDR2 YNNKEL (reference sequence). Trimming shortened V by 1 base and J by 7 bases, and 13 bases separated the two germline ends. The CDR3 sequence is CASSQAPGGHEAFF. The CDR3 nucleotides are TGTGCCAGCAGCCAAGCTCCGGGGGGCCATGAAGCTTTCTTT.

V and J are TRBV19 and TRBJ2-3, with a possible D match to TRBD1 (5 bases). This CDR3 is 13 amino acids long. The germline V gene encodes CDR1 LNHDA and CDR2 SQIVND (reference sequence). Trimming cost V 4 bases and J 4 bases, with 9 bases left between them. The CDR3 sequence: CASSSQGSDTQYF. In DNA form, the CDR3 reads TGTGCCAGTAGTAGCCAGGGTTCAGATACGCAGTATTTT.

This chain joins TRBV3-1 (or the pseudogene TRBV3-2) and TRBJ2-7; 8 positions agree with TRBD1. V lost 4 bases to trimming and J lost 2 bases; unmatched junction nucleotides: 4. The CDR3 runs 14 residues. Germline V gene sequence: CDR1 LGHDT, CDR2 YNNKEL (reference sequence). As DNA, the CDR3 is TGTGCCAGCAGCCCCCGGACAGGGCCCTACGAGCAGTACTTC. It is translated as CASSPRTGPYEQYF.

CDR3 bases: TGCGCCAGCAGTAGAGCGGGGGGGCCCCTCAATGAGCAGTTCTTC. Encoded protein: CASSRAGGPLNEQFF. This chain links TRBV4-1 with TRBJ2-1, with TRBD2 matching 10 bases. The CDR3 runs 15 residues. Germline lookup yields CDR1 MGHRA and CDR2 YSYEKL. J gave up 6 bases and V 6 bases, and 8 bases lay outside the gene matches.

The chain couples TRBV28 to TRBJ1-1; maybe TRBD1 (5 bases). V lost 1 base and J lost 4, with 10 bases in between. This CDR3 spans 14 amino acids. Germline values: CDR1 MDHEN, CDR2 SYDVKM. The CDR3 loop is CASSLSQGLTEAFF. CDR3 DNA sequence: TGTGCCAGCAGTTTATCCCAGGGTCTCACTGAAGCTTTCTTT.

The chain combines TRBV14 with TRBJ2-2; possibly TRBD1 for D (6 bases). Per germline, CDR1 SGHDN and CDR2 FVKESK. CDR3 length equals 16 residues. V shed 4 bases and J shed 4 bases, with 16 bases lying between them. CDR3 amino acids: CASSRSTGSITGELFF. CDR3 in DNA: TGTGCCAGCAGCCGGTCCACAGGGTCGATCACCGGGGAGCTGTTTTTT.

This chain joins TRBV5-1 and TRBJ1-2; 11 nucleotides line up with TRBD1. V trimming: 4 bases; J trimming: 7 bases; junction bases outside the gene matches: 3. Germline lookup yields CDR1 SGHRS and CDR2 YFSETQ. The CDR3 extends over 13 amino acids. The CDR3 reads CASSQDRGPGYTF. CDR3 sequence (DNA): TGCGCCAGCAGCCAGGACAGGGGGCCTGGCTACACCTTC.

The chain has TRBV3-1 (or the pseudogene TRBV3-2) and TRBJ1-1; D is undetermined. V lost 3 bases and J 2 bases, leaving 10 bases between the germline ends. Germline values: CDR1 LGHDT, CDR2 YNNKEL (reference sequence). The CDR3 extends over 14 amino acids. The CDR3 DNA is TGTGCCAGCAGCCAGGCTGGCCAAAACACTGAAGCTTTCTTT. Translating gives CASSQAGQNTEAFF.

The V and J genes are TRBV6-5 and TRBJ1-2, with 7 nucleotides matching TRBD1. CDR1 and CDR2 (germline): MNHEY, SVGAGI. The CDR3 sequence is 16 residues long. J lost 4 bases, V lost 2 bases, and 10 bases had no gene match. This CDR3 is CASSYHGTASAYGYTF. The DNA for the CDR3 is TGTGCCAGCAGTTACCACGGGACAGCCTCTGCCTATGGCTACACCTTC.

The chain joins TRBV28 to TRBJ1-2; TRBD1 agrees at 7 bases. The length of the CDR3 is 13 residues. V was clipped by 7 bases and J by 2 bases; unmatched bases: 4. Per the germline V gene, CDR1 is MDHEN and CDR2 is SYDVKM. The chain's CDR3 is CASKPGQNYGYTF. In DNA, the CDR3 is TGTGCCAGCAAACCGGGACAGAACTATGGCTACACCTTC.